The rows below give T cell receptor beta chains drawn from one sample of a study of Ad26.COV2.S vaccination and SARS-CoV-2 variants. Sequenced by immunoSEQ multiplex PCR; TCRdb stores in-frame clones only, minus some. The sample lists roughly 380,000 clones, about nine tenths seen once, with 3.4% in the top ten. The source was peripheral blood, collected in a trial of Ad26.COV2.S vaccine versus placebo. All receptors come from a person between 18 and 65 years old who received the Ad26.COV2.S COVID-19 vaccine or a placebo. Each CDR3 is given with its conserved first and last residue. D genes are given only for firm matches. Clone size appears in some rows only: once, few, many, or a class for an expanded clone.

>15|TRBJ1-5|TRBV5-5|NA|TRBD1
TGTGCCAGCAGCTCGAACAGGGGCCTGCATCAGCCCCAGCATTTT
CASSSNRGLHQPQHF
>15|TRBJ1-2|TRBV4-1|NA|NA
TGCGCCAGCAGCCAAGGAGGCAGGGACCTCTATGGCTACACCTTC
CASSQGGRDLYGYTF
>16|TRBJ2-2|TRBV19|few|TRBD1
TGTGCCAGTAGTCTACGGACAGGGGAGTACACCGGGGAGCTGTTTTTT
CASSLRTGEYTGELFF
>14|TRBJ1-2|TRBV5-6|NA|NA
TGTGCCAGCAGCTTGGGTCGGGGGGCGCTGGGCTACACCTTC
CASSLGRGALGYTF
>13|TRBJ2-7|TRBV4-3|NA|NA
TGCGCCAGCAGCCAAGACAGGGTCGGTGAGCAGTACTTC
CASSQDRVGEQYF
>19|TRBJ2-2|TRBV4-1|NA|TRBD2
TGCGCCAGCAGCCCCCCCCCTTCCGGACTAGCGGGGGAAACCGGGGAGCTGTTTTTT
CASSPPPSGLAGETGELFF
>12|TRBJ1-1|TRBV10-3|NA|TRBD1
TGTGCCATCAGTTTACAGGGGACTGAAGCTTTCTTT
CAISLQGTEAFF
>12|TRBJ2-7|TRBV28|NA|NA
TGTGCCAGCAGTCAGATCTCCTACGAGCAGTACTTC
CASSQISYEQYF
>15|TRBJ2-2|TRBV28|few|TRBD1
TGTGCCAGCAGTGCGGGACAGGCCTACACCGGGGAGCTGTTTTTT
CASSAGQAYTGELFF
>13|TRBJ2-3|TRBV24-1|NA|NA
TGTGCCACCAGCCGACAGGGCACAGATACGCAGTATTTT
CATSRQGTDTQYF
>15|TRBJ1-6|TRBV30|NA|NA
TGTGCCTGGAGACCCCTTGGTGGGGGAGGGTCACCCCTCCACTTT
CAWRPLGGGGSPLHF
>14|TRBJ1-2|TRBV7-2|few|NA
TGTGCCAGCAGCTTAGTTAGGCGGACTTATGGCTACACCTTC
CASSLVRRTYGYTF
>14|TRBJ1-6|TRBV30|NA|NA
TGTGCCTGGAGTCAGGGATTACTAAATTCACCCCTCCACTTT
CAWSQGLLNSPLHF